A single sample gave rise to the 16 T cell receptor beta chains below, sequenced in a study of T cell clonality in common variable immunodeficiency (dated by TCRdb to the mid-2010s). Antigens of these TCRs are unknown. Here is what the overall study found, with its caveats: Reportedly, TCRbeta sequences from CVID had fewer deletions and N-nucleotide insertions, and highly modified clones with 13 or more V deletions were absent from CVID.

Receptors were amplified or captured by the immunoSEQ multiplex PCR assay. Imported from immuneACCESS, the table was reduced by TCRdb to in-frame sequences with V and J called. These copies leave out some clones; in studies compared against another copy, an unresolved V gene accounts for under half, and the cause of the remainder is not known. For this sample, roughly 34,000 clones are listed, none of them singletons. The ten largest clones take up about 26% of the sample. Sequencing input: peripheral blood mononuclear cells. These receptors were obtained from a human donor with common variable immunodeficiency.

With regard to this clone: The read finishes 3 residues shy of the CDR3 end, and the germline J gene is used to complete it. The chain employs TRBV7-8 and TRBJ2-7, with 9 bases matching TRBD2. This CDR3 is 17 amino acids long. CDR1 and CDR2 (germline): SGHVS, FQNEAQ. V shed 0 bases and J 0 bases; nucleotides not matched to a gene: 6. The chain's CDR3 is CASSLAVGLASSYEQYF. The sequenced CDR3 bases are TGTGCCAGCAGCTTAGCGGTGGGACTAGCCAGCTCCTACGAG.

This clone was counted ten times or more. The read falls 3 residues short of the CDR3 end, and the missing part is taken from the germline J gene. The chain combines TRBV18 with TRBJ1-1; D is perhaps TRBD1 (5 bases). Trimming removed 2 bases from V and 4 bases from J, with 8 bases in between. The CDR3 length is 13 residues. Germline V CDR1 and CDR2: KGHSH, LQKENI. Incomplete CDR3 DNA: TGTGCCAGCTCACCAAGAGGGGTCACTGAA. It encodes CASSPRGVTE. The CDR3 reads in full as CASSPRGVTEAFF.

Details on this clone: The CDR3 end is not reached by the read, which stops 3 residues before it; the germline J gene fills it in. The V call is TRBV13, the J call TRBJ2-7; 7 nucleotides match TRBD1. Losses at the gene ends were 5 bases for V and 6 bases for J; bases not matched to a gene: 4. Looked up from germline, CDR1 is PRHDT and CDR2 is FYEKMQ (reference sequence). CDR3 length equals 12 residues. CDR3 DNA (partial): TGTGCCAGCAGCGGGACAGCTCTCGAG. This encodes CASSGTALE. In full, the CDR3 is CASSGTALEQYF.

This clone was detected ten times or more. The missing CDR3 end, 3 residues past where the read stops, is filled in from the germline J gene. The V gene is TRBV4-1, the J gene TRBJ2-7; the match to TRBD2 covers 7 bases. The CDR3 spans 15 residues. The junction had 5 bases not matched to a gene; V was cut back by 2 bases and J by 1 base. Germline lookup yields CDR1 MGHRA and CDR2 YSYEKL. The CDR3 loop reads CASSQIASGSYEQYF. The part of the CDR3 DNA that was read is TGCGCCAGCAGCCAAATTGCTAGCGGATCCTACGAG.

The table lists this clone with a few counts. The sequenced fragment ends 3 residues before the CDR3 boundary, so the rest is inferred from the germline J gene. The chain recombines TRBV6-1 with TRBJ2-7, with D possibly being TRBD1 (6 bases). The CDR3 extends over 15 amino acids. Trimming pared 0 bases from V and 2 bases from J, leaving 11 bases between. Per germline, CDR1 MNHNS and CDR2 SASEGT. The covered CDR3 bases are TGTGCCAGCAGTGAAGCCGGGACACCTCCCTACGAG. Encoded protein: CASSEAGTPPYE. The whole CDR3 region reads CASSEAGTPPYEQYF.

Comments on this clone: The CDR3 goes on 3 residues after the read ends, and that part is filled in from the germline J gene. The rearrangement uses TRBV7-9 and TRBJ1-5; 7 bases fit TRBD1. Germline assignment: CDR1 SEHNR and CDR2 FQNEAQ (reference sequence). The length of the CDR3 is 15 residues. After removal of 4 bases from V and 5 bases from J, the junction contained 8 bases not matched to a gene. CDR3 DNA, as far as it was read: TGTGCCAGCAGCTCCGGACAGGTAGGATATCAGCCC. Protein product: CASSSGQVGYQP. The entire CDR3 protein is CASSSGQVGYQPQHF. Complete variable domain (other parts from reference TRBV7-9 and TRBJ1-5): DTGVSQNPRHKITKRGQNVTFRCDPISEHNRLYWYRQTLGQGPEFLTYFQNEAQLEKSRLLSDRFSAERPKGSFSTLEIQRTEQGDSAMYLCASSSGQVGYQPQHFGDGTRLSIL.

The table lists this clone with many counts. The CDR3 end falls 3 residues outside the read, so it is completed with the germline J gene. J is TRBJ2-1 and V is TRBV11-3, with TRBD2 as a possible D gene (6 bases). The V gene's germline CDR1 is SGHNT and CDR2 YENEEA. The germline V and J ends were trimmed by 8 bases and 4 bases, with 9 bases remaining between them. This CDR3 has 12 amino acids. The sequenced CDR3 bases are TGTGCCAGCGGTAGCGGATACAATGAG. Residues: CASGSGYNE. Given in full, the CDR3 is CASGSGYNEQFF.

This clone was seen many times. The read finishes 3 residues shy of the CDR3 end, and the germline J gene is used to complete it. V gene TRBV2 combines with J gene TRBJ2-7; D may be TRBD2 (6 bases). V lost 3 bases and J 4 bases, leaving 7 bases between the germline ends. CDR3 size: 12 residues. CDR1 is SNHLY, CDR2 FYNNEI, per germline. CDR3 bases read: TGTGCCAGCAGTGAGGAGGGTTACGAG. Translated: CASSEEGYE. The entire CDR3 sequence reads CASSEEGYEQYF. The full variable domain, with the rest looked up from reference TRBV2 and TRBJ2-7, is EPEVTQTPSHQVTQMGQEVILRCVPISNHLYFYWYRQILGQKVEFLVSFYNNEISEKSEIFDDQFSVERPDGSNFTLKIRSTKLEDSAMYFCASSEEGYEQYFGPGTRLTVT.

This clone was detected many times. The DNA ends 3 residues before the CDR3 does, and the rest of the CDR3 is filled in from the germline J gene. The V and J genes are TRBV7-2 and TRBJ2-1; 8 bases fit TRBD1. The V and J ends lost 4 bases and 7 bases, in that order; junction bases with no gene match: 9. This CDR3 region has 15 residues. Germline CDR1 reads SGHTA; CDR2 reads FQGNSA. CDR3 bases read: TGTGCCAGCAGCTCACAGGGGGGTCTTTTTAATGAG. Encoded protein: CASSSQGGLFNE. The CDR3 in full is CASSSQGGLFNEQFF.

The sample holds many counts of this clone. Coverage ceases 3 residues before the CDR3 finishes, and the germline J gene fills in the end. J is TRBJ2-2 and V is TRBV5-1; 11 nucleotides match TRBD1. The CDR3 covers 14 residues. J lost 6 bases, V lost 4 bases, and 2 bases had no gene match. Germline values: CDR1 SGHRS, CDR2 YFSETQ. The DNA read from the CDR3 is TGCGCCAGCAGCGAGGGACAGGGGGCCGGGGAG. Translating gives CASSEGQGAGE. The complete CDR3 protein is CASSEGQGAGELFF.

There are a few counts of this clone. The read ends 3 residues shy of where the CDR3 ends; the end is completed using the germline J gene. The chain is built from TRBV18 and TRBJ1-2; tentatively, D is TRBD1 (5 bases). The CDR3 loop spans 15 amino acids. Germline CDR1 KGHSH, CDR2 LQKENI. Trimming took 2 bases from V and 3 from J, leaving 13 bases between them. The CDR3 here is CASSPNGGMDYGYTF. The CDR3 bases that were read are TGTGCCAGCTCACCAAACGGGGGGATGGACTATGGC.

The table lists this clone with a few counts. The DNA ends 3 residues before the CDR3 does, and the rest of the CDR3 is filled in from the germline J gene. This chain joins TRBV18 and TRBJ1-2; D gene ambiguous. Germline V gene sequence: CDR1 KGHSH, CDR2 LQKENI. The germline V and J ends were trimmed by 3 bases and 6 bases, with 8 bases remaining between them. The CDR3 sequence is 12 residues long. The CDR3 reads CASSPSGDGYTF. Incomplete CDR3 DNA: TGTGCCAGCTCACCCAGCGGAGATGGC.

Incomplete CDR3 DNA: TGTGCCAGTATAAATCCAGCGGGAGGGCCAGATACG. It codes for CASINPAGGPDT. The whole CDR3 region reads CASINPAGGPDTQYF. The J gene is TRBJ2-3, the V gene TRBV19; 10 positions agree with TRBD2. The read terminates 3 residues ahead of where the CDR3 ends, so the germline J gene completes it. The J segment lost 4 bases and the V segment lost 7 bases, leaving 8 bases of the junction unmatched. Germline assignment: CDR1 LNHDA and CDR2 SQIVND (reference sequence). The CDR3 runs 15 residues.

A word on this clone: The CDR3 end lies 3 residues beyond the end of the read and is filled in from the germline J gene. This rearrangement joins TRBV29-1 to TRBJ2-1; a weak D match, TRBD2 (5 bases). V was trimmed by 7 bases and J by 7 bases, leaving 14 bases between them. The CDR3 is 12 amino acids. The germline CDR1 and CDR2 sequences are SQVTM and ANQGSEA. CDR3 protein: CSAFLSGNEQFF. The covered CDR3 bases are TGCAGCGCCTTCCTCAGCGGTAATGAG.

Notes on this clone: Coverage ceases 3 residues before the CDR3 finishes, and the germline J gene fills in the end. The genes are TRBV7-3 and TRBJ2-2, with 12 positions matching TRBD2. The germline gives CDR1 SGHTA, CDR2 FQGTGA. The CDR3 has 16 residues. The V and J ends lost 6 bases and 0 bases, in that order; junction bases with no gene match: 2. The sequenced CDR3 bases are TGTGCCAGCAGTCGGACTAGCGGGGCGAACACCGGGGAG. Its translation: CASSRTSGANTGE. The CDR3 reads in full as CASSRTSGANTGELFF.

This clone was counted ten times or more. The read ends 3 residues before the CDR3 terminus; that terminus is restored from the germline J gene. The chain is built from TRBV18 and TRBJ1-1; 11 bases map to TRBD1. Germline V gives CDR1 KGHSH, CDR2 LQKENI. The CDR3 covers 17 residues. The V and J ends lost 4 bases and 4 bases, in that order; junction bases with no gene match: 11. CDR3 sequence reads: CASSLLRGQGVGTEAFF. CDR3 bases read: TGTGCCAGCTCACTCCTTCGGGGACAGGGGGTTGGCACTGAA.